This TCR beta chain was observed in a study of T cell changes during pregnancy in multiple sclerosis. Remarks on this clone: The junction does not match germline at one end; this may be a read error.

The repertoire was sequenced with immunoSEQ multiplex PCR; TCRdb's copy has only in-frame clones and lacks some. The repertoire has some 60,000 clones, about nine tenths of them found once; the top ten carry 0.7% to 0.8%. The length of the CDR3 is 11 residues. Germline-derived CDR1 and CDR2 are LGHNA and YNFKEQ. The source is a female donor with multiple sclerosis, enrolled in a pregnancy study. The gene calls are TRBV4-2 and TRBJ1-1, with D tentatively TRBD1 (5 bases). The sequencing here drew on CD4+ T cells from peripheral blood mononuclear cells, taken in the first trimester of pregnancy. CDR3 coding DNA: TGTGCCAGCAGCCAGTCACCGGGACTGCAATTT. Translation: CASSQSPGLQF.